This T cell receptor beta chain was recovered during a study of vaccination and CD4 T cells after COVID-19. Germline V gives CDR1 LNHDA, CDR2 SQIVND (reference sequence). V shed 6 bases, J shed 6 bases, and the junction held 10 bases outside the gene matches. CDR3 length: 15 amino acids. Details on this clonotype: The antigen is not known.

Time point indicated: late sampling 161 to 241 days after vaccination in three convalescent patients. Regarding treatment: roughly 10-day PBMC culture with coronavirus spike peptide pools or control peptides (ViraFEST assay). With the Oncomine TCR Beta short-read assay, DNA from cultured CD4+ T cells was sequenced. TCRdb redid the calling of the PCR reads with MiXCR, one entry per CDR3 protein. This table has 20,000 to 25,000 distinct CDR3 sequences, around 39% appearing once. V usage is TRBV19 and J usage is TRBJ2-1; 8 bases align to TRBD2. Here the sequenced sample was CD4+ T cells from blood, cultured in vitro, taken about 7 months after SARS-CoV-2 vaccination. The sequence was collected from a human donor who had recovered from COVID-19. The DNA for the CDR3 is TGTGCCAGTAGGCTCCCGGGAGGGCCGTTCAATGAGCAGTTCTTC. Translated, it gives CASRLPGGPFNEQFF.